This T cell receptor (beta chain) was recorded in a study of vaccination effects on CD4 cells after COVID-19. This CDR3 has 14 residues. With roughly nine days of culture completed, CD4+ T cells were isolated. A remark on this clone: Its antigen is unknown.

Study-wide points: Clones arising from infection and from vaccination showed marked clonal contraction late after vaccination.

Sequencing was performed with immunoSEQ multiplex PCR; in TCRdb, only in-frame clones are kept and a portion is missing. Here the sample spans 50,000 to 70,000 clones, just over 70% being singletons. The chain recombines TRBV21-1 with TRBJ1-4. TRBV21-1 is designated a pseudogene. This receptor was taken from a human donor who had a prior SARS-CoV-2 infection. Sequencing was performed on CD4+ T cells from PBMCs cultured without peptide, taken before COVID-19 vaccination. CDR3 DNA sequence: TGTGCCAGCAGCAATAGGGGGGGGGATGAAAAACTGTTTTTT. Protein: CASSNRGGDEKLFF.